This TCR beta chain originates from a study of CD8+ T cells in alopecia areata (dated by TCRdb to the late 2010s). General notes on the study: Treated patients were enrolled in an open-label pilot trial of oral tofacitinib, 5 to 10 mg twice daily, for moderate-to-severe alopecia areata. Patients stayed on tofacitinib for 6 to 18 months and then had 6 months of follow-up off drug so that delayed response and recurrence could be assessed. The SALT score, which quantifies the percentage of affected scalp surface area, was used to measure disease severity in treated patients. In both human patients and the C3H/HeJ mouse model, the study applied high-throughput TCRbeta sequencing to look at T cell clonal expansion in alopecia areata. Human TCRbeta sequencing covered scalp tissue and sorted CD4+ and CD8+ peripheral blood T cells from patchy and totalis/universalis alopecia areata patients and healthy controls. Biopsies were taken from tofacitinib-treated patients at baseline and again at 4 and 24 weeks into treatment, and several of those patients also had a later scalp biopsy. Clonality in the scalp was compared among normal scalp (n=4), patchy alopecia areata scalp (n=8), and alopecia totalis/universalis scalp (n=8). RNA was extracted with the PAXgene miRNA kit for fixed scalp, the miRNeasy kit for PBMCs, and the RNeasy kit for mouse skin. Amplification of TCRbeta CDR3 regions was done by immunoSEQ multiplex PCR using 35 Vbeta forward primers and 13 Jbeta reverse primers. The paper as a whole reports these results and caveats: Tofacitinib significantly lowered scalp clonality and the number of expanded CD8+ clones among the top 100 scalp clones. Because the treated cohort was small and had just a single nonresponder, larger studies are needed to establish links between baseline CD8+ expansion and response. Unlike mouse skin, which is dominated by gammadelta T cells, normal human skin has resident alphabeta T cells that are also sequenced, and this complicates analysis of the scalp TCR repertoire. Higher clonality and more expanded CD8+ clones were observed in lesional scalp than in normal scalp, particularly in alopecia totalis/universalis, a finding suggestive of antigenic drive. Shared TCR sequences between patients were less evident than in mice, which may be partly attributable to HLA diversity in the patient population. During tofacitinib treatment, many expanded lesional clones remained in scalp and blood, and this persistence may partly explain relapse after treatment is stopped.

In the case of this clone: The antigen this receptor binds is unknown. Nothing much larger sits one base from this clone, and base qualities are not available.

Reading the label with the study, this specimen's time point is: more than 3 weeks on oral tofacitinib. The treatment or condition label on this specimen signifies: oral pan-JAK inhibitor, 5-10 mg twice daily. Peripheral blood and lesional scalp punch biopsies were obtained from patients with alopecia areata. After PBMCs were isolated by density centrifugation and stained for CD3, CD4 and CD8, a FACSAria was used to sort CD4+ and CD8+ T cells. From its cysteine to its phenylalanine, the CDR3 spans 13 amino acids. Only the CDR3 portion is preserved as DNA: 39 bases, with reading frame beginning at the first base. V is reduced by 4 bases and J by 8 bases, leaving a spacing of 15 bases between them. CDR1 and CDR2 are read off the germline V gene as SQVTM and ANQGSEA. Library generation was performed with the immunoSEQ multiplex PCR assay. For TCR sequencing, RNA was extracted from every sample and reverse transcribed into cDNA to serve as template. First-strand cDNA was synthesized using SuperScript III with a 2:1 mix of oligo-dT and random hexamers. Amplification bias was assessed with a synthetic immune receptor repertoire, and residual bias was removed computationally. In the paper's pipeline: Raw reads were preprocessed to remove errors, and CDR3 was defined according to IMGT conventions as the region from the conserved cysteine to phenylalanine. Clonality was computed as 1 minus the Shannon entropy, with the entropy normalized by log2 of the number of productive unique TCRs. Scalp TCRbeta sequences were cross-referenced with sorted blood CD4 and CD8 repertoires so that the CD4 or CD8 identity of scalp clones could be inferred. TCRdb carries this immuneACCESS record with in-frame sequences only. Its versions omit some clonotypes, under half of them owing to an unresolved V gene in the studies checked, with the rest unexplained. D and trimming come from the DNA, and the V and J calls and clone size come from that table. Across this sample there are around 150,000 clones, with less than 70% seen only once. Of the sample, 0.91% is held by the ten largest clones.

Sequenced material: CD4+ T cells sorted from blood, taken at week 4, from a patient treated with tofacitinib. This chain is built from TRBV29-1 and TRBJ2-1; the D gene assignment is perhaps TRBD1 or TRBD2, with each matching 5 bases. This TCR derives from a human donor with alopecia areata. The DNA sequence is TGCAGCGTTGGAGGGGCTTGGAGCGATGAGCAGTTCTTC. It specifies CSVGGAWSDEQFF.